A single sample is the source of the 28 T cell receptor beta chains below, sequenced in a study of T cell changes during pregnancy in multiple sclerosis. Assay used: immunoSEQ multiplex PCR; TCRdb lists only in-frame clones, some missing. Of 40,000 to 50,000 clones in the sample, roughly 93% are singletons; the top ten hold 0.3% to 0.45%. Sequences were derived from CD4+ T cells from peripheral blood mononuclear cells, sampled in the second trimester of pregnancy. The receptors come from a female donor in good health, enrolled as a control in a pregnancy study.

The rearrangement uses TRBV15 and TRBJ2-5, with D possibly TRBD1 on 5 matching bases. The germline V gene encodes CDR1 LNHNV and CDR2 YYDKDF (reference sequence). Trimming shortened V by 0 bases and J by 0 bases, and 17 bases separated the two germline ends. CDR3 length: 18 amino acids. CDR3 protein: CATSREPAKTAYQETQYF. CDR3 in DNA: TGTGCCACCAGCAGAGAACCCGCTAAGACAGCGTACCAAGAGACCCAGTACTTC.

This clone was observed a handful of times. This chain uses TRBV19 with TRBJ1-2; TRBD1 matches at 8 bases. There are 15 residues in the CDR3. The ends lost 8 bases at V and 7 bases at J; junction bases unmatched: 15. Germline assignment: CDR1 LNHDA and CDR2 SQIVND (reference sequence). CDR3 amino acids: CASETPGQGASGYTF. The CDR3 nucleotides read TGTGCCAGTGAGACCCCCGGGCAGGGGGCAAGTGGCTACACCTTC.

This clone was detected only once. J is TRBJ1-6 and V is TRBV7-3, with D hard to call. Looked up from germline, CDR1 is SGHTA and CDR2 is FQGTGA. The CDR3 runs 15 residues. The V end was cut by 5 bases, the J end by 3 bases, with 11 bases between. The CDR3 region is CASSTHGNYNSPLHF. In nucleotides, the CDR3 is TGTGCCAGCAGCACCCACGGGAACTATAATTCACCCCTCCACTTT. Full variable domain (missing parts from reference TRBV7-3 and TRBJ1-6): GAGVSQTPSNKVTEKGKYVELRCDPISGHTALYWYRQSLGQGPEFLIYFQGTGAADDSGLPNDRFFAVRPEGSVSTLKIQRTERGDSAVYLCASSTHGNYNSPLHFGNGTRLTVT.

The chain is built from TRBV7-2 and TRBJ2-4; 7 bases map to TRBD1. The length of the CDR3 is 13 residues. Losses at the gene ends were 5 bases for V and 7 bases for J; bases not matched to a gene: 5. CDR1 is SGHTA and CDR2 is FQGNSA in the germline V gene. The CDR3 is CASSGGQVNIQYF. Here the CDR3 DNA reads TGTGCCAGCAGCGGAGGACAGGTGAACATTCAGTACTTC. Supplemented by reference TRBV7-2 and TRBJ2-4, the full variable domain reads GAGVSQSPSNKVTEKGKDVELRCDPISGHTALYWYRQSLGQGLEFLIYFQGNSAPDKSGLPSDRFSAERTGGSVSTLTIQRTQQEDSAVYLCASSGGQVNIQYFGAGTRLSVL.

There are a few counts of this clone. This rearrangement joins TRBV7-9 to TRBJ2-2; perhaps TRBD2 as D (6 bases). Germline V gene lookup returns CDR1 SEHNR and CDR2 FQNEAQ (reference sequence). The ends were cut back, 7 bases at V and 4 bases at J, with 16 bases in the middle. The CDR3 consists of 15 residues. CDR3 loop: CASTWGDGSTGELFF. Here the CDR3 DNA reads TGTGCCAGCACCTGGGGGGACGGTTCCACCGGGGAGCTGTTTTTT.

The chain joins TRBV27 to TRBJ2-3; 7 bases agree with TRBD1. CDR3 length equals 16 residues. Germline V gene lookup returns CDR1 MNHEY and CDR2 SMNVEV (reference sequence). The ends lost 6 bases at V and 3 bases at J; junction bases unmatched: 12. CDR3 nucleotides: TGTGCCAGCAGCCCCCCCAGGGGGAAAAGTACAGATACGCAGTATTTT. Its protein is CASSPPRGKSTDTQYF.

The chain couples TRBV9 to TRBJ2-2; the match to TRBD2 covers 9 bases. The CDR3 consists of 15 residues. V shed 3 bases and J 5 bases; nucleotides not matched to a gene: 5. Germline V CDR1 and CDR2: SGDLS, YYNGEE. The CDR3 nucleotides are TGTGCCAGCAGCGCTAGCGGGGCAAGGACCGGGGAGCTGTTTTTT. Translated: CASSASGARTGELFF.

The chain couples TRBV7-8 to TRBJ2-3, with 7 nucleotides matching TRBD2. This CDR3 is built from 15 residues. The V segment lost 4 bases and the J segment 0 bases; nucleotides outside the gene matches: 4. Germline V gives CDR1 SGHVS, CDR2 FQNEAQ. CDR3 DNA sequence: TGTGCCAGCAGCTCGCTAGCGGTGAGCACAGATACGCAGTATTTT. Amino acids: CASSSLAVSTDTQYF. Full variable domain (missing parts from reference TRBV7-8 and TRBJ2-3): GAGVSQSPRYKVAKRGQDVALRCDPISGHVSLFWYQQALGQGPEFLTYFQNEAQLDKSGLPSDRFFAERPEGSVSTLKIQRTQQEDSAVYLCASSSLAVSTDTQYFGPGTRLTVL.

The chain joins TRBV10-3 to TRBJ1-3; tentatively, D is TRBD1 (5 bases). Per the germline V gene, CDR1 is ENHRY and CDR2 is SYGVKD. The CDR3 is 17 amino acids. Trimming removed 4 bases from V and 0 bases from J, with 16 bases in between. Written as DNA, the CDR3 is TGTGCCATCAGTGGGTTGACAGCAGTGAACTCTGGAAACACCATATATTTT. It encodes CAISGLTAVNSGNTIYF.

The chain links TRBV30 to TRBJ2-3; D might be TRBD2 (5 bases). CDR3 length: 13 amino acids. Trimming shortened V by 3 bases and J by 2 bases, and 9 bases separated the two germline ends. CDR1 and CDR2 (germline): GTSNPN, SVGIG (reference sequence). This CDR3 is CAWSPGNTDTQYF. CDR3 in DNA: TGTGCCTGGAGCCCGGGGAACACAGATACGCAGTATTTT.

Here the CDR3 reads CASSYRGAEAKNIQYF. The CDR3 nucleotides read TGCGCCAGCAGCTATCGGGGGGCCGAAGCCAAAAACATTCAGTACTTC. The J gene is TRBJ2-4, the V gene TRBV5-1; perhaps TRBD2 as D (7 bases). CDR1 is SGHRS and CDR2 is YFSETQ in the germline V gene. The V end was cut by 3 bases, the J end by 0 bases, with 13 bases between. The CDR3 loop spans 16 amino acids.

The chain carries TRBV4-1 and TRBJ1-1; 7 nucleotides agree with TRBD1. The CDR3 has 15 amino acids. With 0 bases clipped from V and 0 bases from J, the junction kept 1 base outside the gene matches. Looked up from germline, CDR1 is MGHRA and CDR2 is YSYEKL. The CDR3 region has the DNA TGCGCCAGCAGCCAAGAGGGACAGATGAACACTGAAGCTTTCTTT. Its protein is CASSQEGQMNTEAFF.

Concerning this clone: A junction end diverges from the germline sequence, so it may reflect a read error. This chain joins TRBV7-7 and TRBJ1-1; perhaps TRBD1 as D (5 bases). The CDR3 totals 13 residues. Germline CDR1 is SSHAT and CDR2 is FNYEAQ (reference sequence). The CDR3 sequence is CASSLGESTEAFF. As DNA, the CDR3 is TGTGCTAGCAGCTTAGGGGAGAGCACTGAAGCTTTCTTT.

CDR3 in DNA: TGTGCCAGCAGCCACTTGGAGTACAATGAGCAGTTCTTC. Translating it yields CASSHLEYNEQFF. The chain uses TRBV21-1 and TRBJ2-1; the table's D call TRBD2 went unverified against the DNA. TRBV21-1 counts as a pseudogene. This CDR3 contains 13 residues.

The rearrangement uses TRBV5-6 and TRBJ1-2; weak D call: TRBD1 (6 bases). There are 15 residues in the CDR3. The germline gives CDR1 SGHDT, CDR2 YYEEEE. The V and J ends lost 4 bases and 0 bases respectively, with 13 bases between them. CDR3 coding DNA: TGTGCCAGCAGCATCCATCAGGGGTCTAACTATGGCTACACCTTC. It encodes CASSIHQGSNYGYTF.

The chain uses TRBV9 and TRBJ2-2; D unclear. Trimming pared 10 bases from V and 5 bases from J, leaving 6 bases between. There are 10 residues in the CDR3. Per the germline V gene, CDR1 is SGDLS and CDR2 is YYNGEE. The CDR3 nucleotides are TGTGCCTACCTAACCGGGGAGCTGTTTTTT. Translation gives CAYLTGELFF.

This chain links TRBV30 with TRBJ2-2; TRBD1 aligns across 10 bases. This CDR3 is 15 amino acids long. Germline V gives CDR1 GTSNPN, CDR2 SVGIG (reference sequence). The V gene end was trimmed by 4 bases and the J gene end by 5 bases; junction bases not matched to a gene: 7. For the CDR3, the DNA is TGTGCCTGGAAGGCGGGACAGGGGCGGACCGGGGAGCTGTTTTTT. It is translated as CAWKAGQGRTGELFF.

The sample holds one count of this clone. In DNA, the CDR3 is TGTGCCAGCAGCGAGACTAGCGGGACGGGTACAAGCACAGATACGCAGTATTTT. Translation: CASSETSGTGTSTDTQYF. The rearrangement joins TRBV7-9 to TRBJ2-3; 11 bases map to TRBD2. CDR1 and CDR2 from the germline V gene are SEHNR and FQNEAQ (reference sequence). V gave up 5 bases and J gave up 0 bases; unmatched junction bases: 10. The CDR3 sequence is 18 residues long.

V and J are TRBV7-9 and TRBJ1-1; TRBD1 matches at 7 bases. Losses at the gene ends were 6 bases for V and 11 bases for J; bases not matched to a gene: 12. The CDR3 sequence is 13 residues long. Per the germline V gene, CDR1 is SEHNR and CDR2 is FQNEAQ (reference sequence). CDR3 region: CASSLAGSRGAFF. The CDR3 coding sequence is TGTGCCAGCAGTCTGGCGGGATCCAGGGGGGCTTTCTTT. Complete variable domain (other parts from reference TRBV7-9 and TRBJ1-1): DTGVSQNPRHKITKRGQNVTFRCDPISEHNRLYWYRQTLGQGPEFLTYFQNEAQLEKSRLLSDRFSAERPKGSFSTLEIQRTEQGDSAMYLCASSLAGSRGAFFGQGTRLTVV.

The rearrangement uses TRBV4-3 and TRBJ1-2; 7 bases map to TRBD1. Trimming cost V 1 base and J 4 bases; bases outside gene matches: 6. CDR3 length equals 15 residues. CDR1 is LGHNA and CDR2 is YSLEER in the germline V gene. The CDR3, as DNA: TGCGCCAGCAGCCAAGGACAGGGTGGGAGCTATGGCTACACCTTC. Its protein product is CASSQGQGGSYGYTF.

CDR3 in amino acids: CASSPVNQETQYF. The CDR3 region has the DNA TGTGCCAGCAGCCCCGTTAACCAAGAGACCCAGTACTTC. This chain uses TRBV5-4 with TRBJ2-5; no clear D gene. The germline V and J ends were trimmed by 4 bases and 0 bases, with 7 bases remaining between them. The CDR3 totals 13 residues. The germline gives CDR1 SGHNT, CDR2 YYREEE (reference sequence). Complete variable domain (other parts from reference TRBV5-4 and TRBJ2-5): ETGVTQSPTHLIKTRGQQVTLRCSSQSGHNTVSWYQQALGQGPQFIFQYYREEENGRGNFPPRFSGLQFPNYSSELNVNALELDDSALYLCASSPVNQETQYFGPGTRLLVL.

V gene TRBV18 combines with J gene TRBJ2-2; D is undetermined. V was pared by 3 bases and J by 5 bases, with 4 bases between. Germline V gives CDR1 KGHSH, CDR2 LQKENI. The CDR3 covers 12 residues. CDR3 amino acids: CASSPQTGELFF. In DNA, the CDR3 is TGTGCCAGCTCACCTCAGACCGGGGAGCTGTTTTTT.

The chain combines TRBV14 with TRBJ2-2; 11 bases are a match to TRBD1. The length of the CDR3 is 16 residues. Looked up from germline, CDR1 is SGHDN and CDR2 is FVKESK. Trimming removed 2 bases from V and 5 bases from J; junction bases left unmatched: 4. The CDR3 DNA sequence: TGTGCCAGCAGCCAACGGACAGGGGGCAGGACCGGGGAGCTGTTTTTT. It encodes CASSQRTGGRTGELFF.

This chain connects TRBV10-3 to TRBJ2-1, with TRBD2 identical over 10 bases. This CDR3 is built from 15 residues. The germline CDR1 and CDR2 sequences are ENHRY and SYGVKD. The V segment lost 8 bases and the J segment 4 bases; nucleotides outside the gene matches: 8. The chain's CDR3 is CAIQASGGRYNEQFF. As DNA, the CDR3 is TGTGCCATCCAGGCTAGCGGGGGCCGATACAATGAGCAGTTCTTC.

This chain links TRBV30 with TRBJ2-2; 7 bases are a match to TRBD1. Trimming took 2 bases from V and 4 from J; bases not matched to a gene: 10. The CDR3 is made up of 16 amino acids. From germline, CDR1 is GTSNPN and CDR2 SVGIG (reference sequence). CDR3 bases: TGTGCCTGGAGTTCGGCTGGACAGGCCGTCACCGGGGAGCTGTTTTTT. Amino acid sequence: CAWSSAGQAVTGELFF.

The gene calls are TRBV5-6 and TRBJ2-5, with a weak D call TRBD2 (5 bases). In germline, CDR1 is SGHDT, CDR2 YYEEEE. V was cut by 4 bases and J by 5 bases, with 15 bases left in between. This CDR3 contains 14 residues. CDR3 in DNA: TGTGCCAGCAGCCCATACCCCGGGGTTGAGACCCAGTACTTC. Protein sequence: CASSPYPGVETQYF.

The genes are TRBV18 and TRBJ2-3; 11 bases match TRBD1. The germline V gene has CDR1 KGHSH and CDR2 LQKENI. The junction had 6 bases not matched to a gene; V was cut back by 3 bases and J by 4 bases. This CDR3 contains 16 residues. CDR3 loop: CASSPGGQGGADTQYF. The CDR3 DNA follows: TGTGCCAGCTCACCTGGGGGACAGGGGGGCGCAGATACGCAGTATTTT.

CDR3 sequence reads: CASSPLGQGVNEQYF. Here the CDR3 DNA reads TGTGCCAGCAGCCCGCTGGGACAGGGCGTCAACGAGCAGTACTTC. The chain uses TRBV5-5 and TRBJ2-7; 9 nucleotides agree with TRBD1. Trimming removed 4 bases from V and 5 bases from J; junction bases left unmatched: 10. Looked up from germline, CDR1 is SGHKS and CDR2 is YYEKEE (reference sequence). CDR3 length: 15 amino acids.